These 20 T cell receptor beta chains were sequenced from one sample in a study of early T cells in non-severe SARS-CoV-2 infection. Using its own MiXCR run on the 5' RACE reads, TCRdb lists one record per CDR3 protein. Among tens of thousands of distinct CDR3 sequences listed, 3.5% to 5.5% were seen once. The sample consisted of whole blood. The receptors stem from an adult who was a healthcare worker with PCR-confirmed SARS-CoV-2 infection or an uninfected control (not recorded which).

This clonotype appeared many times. The CDR3 is CASSPTTGIYGYTF. CDR3 in DNA: TGTGCCAGCAGCCCGACGACAGGAATCTATGGCTACACCTTC. The J gene is TRBJ1-2, the V gene TRBV5-6; TRBD1 might be the D (6 bases). The length of the CDR3 is 14 residues. CDR1 is SGHDT, CDR2 YYEEEE, per germline. The ends were cut back, 4 bases at V and 4 bases at J, with 14 bases in the middle.

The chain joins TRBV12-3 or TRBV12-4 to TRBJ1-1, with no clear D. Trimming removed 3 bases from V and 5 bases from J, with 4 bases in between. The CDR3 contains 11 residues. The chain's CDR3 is CASSLFTEAFF. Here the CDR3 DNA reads TGTGCCAGCAGTTTGTTTACTGAAGCTTTCTTT.

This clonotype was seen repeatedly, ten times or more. The CDR3 is CASSLAGDIPYEQYF. The CDR3, as DNA: TGTGCCAGCAGCTTGGCAGGGGATATCCCCTACGAGCAGTACTTC. The chain recombines TRBV5-4 with TRBJ2-7, with a tentative D call TRBD1 (6 bases). The V and J ends lost 0 bases and 2 bases respectively, with 12 bases between them. Germline loops: CDR1 SGHNT, CDR2 YYREEE (reference sequence). The CDR3 spans 15 residues.

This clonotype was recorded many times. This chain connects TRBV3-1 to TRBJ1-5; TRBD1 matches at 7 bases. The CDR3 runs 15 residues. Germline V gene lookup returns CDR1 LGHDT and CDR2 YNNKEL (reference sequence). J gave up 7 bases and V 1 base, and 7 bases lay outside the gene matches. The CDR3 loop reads CASSQGRDRGQPQHF. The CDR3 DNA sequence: TGTGCCAGCAGCCAAGGACGGGACAGAGGCCAGCCCCAGCATTTT.

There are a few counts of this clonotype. CDR3 in DNA: TGTGCCAGTAGTATATATCCCCAGGCCAGCCAAGAGACCCAGTACTTC. Residues: CASSIYPQASQETQYF. V is TRBV19 and J is TRBJ2-5; D call uncertain. Germline loops: CDR1 LNHDA, CDR2 SQIVND (reference sequence). With 2 bases removed from V and 1 base from J, the gap between germline ends came to 14 bases. The CDR3 covers 16 residues.

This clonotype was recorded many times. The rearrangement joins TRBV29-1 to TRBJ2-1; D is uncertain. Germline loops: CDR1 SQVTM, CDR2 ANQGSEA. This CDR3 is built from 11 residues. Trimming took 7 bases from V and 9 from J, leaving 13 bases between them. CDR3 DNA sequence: TGCAGCGGTTCCGATCCTGGTGAGCAGTTCTTC. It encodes CSGSDPGEQFF.

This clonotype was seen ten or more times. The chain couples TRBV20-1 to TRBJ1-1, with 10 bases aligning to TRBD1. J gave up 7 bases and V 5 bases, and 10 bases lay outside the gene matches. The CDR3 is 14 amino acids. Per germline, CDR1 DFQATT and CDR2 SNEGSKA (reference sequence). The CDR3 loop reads CSAVSPGQGNEAFF. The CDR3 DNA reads TGCAGTGCTGTTTCCCCGGGACAGGGGAATGAAGCTTTCTTT.

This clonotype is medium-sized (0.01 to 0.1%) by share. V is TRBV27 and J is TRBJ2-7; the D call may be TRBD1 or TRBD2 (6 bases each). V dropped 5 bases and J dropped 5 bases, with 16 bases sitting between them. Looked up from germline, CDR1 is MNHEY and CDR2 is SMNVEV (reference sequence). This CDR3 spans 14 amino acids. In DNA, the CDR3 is TGTGCCAGCAGTCTCGGAGGGGGGTCCGACGAGCAGTACTTC. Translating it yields CASSLGGGSDEQYF.

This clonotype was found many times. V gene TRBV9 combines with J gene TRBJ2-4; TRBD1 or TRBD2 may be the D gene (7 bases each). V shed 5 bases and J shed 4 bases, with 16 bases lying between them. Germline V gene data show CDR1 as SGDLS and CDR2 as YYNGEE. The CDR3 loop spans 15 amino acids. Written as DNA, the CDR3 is TGTGCCAGCAGTGGGGAGGGGACAGCGAAAAACATTCAGTACTTC. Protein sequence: CASSGEGTAKNIQYF.

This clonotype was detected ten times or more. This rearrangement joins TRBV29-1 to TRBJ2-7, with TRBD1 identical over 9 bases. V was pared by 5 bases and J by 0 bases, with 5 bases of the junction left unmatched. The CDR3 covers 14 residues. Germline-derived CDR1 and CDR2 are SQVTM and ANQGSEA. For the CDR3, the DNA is TGCAGCGTTTCCGGGACAGGGAGCTCCTACGAGCAGTACTTC. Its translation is CSVSGTGSSYEQYF.

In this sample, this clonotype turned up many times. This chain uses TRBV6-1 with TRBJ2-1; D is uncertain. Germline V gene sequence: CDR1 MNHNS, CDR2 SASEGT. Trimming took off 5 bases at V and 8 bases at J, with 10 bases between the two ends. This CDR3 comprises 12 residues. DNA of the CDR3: TGTGCCAGCAGTAGGGCTTTTGATGAGCAGTTCTTC. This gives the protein CASSRAFDEQFF.

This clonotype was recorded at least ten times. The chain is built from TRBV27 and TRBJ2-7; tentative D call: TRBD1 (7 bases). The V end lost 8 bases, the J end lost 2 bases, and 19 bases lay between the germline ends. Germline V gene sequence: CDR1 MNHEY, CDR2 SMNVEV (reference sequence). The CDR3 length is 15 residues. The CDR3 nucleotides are TGTGCCAGCCAGGGGGGACCGCGTCAGACCTACGAGCAGTACTTC. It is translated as CASQGGPRQTYEQYF.

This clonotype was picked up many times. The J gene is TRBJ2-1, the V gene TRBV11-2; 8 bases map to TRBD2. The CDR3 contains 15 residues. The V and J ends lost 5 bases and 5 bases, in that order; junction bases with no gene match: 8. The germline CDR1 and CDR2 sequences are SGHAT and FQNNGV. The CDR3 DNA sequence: TGTGCCAGCAGCACAAGCGGGAGTCAGCACAATGAGCAGTTCTTC. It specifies CASSTSGSQHNEQFF.

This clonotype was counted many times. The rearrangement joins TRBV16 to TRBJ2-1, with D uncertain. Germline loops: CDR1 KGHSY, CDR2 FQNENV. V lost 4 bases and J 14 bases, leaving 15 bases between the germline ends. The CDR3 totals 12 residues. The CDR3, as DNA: TGTGCCAGCAGCCCCAAGGGATCTGGGGAGTTCTTC. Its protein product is CASSPKGSGEFF.

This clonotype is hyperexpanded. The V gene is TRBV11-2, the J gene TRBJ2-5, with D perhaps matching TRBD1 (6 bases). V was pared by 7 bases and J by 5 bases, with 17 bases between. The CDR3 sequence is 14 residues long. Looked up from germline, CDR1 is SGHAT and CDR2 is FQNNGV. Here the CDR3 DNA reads TGTGCCAGCACCCAGGGGTTGCCCCAGGAGACCCAGTACTTC. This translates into CASTQGLPQETQYF.

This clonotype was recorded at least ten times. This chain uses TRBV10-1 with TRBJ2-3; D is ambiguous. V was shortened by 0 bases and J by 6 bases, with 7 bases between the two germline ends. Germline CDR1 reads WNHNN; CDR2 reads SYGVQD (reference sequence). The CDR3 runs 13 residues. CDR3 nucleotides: TGCGCCAGCAGTGAGTCCACGGCGGATACGCAGTATTTT. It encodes CASSESTADTQYF.

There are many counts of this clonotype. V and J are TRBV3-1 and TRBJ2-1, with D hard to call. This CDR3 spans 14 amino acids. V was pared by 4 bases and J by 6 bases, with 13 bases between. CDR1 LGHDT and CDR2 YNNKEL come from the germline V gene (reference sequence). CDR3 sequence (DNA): TGTGCCAGCAGCCCCCATCACAGCAGCAATGAGCAGTTCTTC. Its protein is CASSPHHSSNEQFF.

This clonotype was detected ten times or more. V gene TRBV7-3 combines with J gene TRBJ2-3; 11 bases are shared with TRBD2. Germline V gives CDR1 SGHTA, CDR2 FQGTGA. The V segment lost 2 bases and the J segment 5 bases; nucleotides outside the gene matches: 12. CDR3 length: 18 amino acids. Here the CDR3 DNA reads TGTGCCAGCAGCTTAGCCTTTCCACTAGCGGGAGTTGGAGATACGCAGTATTTT. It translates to CASSLAFPLAGVGDTQYF.

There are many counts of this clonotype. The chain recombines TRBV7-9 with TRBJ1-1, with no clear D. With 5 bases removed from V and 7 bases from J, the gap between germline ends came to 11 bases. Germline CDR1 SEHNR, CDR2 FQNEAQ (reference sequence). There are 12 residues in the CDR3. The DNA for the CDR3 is TGTGCCAGCAGCCCCGCTGTCAGTGAAGCTTTCTTT. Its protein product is CASSPAVSEAFF.

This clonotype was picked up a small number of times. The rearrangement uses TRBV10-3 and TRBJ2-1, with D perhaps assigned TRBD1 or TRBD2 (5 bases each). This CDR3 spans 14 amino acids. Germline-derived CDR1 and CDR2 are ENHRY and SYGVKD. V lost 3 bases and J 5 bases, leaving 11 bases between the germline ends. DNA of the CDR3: TGTGCCATCAGTGATAAGGGGAGCCACAATGAGCAGTTCTTC. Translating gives CAISDKGSHNEQFF.